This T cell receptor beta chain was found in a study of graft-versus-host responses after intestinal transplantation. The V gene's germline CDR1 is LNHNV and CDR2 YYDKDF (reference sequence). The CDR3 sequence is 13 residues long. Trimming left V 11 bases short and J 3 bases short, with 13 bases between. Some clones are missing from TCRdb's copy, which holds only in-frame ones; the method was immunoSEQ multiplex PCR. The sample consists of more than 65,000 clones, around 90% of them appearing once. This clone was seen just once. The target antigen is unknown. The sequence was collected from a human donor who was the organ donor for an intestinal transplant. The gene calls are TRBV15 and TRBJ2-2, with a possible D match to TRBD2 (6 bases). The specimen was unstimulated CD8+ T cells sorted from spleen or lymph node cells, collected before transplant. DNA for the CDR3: TGTGCCTCCGGAGGGCGGGACACCGGGGAGCTGTTTTTT. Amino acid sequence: CASGGRDTGELFF.